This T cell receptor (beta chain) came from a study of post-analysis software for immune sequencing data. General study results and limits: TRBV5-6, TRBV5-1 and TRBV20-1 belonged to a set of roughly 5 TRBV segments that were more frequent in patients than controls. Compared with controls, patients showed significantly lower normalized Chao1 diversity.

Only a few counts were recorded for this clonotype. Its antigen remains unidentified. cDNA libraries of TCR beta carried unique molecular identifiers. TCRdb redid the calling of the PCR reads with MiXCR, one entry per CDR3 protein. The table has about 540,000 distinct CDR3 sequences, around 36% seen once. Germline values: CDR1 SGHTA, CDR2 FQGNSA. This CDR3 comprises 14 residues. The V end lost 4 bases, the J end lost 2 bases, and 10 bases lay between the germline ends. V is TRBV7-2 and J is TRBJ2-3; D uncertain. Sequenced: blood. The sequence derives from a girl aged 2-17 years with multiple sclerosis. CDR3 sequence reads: CASSSQNYTDTQYF. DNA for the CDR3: TGTGCCAGCAGCTCACAAAATTACACAGATACGCAGTATTTT.